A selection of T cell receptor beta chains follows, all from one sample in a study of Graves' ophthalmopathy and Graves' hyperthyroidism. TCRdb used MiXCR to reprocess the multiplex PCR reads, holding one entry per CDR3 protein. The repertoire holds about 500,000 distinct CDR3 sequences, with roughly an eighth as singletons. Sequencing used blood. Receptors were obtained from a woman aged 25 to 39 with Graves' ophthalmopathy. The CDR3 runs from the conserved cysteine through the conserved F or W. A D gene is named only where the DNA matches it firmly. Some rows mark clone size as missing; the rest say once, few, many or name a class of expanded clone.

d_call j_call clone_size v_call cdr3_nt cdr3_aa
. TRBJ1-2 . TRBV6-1 TGTGCCAGCAGTGAAGAAGCAGGGGTAGGCTACACCTTC CASSEEAGVGYTF
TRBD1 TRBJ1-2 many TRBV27 TGTGCCAGCAGTTTTCGTTTTACAGGGGGAACCTATGGCTACACCTTC CASSFRFTGGTYGYTF
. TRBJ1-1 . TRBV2 TGTGCCAGCAGCAAATGGGACAACCCCCTTGAAGCTTTCTTT CASSKWDNPLEAFF
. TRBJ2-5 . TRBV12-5 TGTGCTAGTGGCCAAGGGACCGGGCAAGAGACCCAGTACTTC CASGQGTGQETQYF
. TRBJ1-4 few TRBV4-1 TGCGCCAGCAGCCAACGAAGGGCAGGGTTAGGTGAAAAACTGTTTTTT CASSQRRAGLGEKLFF
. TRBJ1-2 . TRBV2 TGTGCCAGTATGTTTGACTGGGACTATGGCTACACCTTC CASMFDWDYGYTF
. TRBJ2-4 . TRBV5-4 TGTGCCCTCGGATCGAGGGGGAGTTACATTCAGTACTTC CALGSRGSYIQYF
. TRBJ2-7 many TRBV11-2 TGTGCCAGCAGCTCCCCGCAGGTCCTACGCTACGAGCAGTACTTC CASSSPQVLRYEQYF
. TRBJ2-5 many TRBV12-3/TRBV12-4 TGTGCCAGCCTTCAGGGGGCGGGGGGTCGAAGAACGGAGACCCAGTACTTC CASLQGAGGRRTETQYF
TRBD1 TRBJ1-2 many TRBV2 TGTGCCGGCAGCGACAGGGGGCAGGGTGGCTACACCTTC CAGSDRGQGGYTF
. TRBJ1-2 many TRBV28 TGTGCCAGCAGCGGGACCACAATGGGCTATGGCTACACCTTC CASSGTTMGYGYTF
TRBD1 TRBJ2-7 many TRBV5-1 TGCGCCAGCAGCTCAGGAGAAATAGGACAGGGAGACTACGAGCAGTACTTC CASSSGEIGQGDYEQYF
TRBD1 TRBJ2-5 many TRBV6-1 TGTGCCAGCAGAGACAGGGGGCCCCAAGAGACCCAGTACTTC CASRDRGPQETQYF
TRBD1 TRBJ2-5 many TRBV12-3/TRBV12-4 TGTGCCAGCAGCCGGGACAGGCAACAAGAGACCCAGTACTTC CASSRDRQQETQYF
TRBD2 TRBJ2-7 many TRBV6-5 TGTGCCAGCAGTTCGCCTAGCGGGAGGAACTACGAGCAGTACTTC CASSSPSGRNYEQYF
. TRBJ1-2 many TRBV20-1 TGCAGTGCTATAAGATATGGCTACACCTTC CSAIRYGYTF
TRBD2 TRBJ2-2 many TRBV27 TGTGCCAGCACCGCTCGACTAGCGGGGTTTGGCGGGGAGCTGTTTTTT CASTARLAGFGGELFF
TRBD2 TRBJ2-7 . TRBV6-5 TGTGCCAGCAGTTACTCGATAGCGGGAGTAAGAGAGCAGTACTTC CASSYSIAGVREQYF
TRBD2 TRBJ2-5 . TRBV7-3 TGTGCCAGCAGCTTATTATCCGGTGCGGGAGGGTTTCAAGAGACCCAGTACTTC CASSLLSGAGGFQETQYF
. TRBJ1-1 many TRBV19 TGTGCCAGTAGTGAGTTCTGGGGAGGGGACACTGAAGCTTTCTTT CASSEFWGGDTEAFF
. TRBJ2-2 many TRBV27 TGTGCCACCTCCCCTCTGCCAAGGACCGGGGAGCTGTTTTTT CATSPLPRTGELFF
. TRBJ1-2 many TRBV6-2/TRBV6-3 TGTGCCAGCTACCGGGGTCCCTTGTTTGGTGGCTACACCTTC CASYRGPLFGGYTF
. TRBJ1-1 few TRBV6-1 TGTGCCAGCAGTGTCGGGACATCCTCCGAAGCTTTCTTT CASSVGTSSEAFF
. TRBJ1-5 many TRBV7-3 TGTGCCAGCAGCTTGGCACCCTATAGCAATCAGCCCCAGCATTTT CASSLAPYSNQPQHF
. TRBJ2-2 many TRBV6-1 TGTGCCAGCACCAGAACATACACCGGGGAGCTGTTTTTT CASTRTYTGELFF
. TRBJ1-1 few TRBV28 TGTGCCAGCAGCCCTTGGGGGGCGTCGGACACTGAAGCTTTCTTT CASSPWGASDTEAFF
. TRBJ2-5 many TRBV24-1 TGTGCCACCAGTGATGGGGCGAGGGAGACCCAGTACTTC CATSDGARETQYF
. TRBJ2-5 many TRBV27 TGTGCCAGCAGTTACCGGTGGCCCCCGGCCCAGTACTTC CASSYRWPPAQYF
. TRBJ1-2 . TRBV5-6 TGTGCCAGCAGCTTGTTGAGTGTGCAGGGCAGCTATGGCTACACCTTC CASSLLSVQGSYGYTF
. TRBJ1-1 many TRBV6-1 TGTGCCAGCAGTGAAACCGGGGCAGGCACTGAAGCTTTCTTT CASSETGAGTEAFF
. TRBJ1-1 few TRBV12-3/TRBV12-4 TGTGCCAGCAGTAAAGACCGGGCGGCTGAAGCTTTCTTT CASSKDRAAEAFF
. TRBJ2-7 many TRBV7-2 TGTGCCACCACAGCCTGGGGGAAGTACGAGCAGTACTTC CATTAWGKYEQYF
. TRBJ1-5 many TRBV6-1 TGTGCCAGCAGCTCCGGACCGGCGGGTCAGCCCCAGCATTTT CASSSGPAGQPQHF
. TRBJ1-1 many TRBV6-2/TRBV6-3 TGTGCCAGCAGAACGTTAGAAGACATGAACACTGAAGCTTTCTTT CASRTLEDMNTEAFF
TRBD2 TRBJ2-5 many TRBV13 TGTGCCAGCAGCTCCCGGAGACTAGCGGGGCAAGAGACCCAGTACTTC CASSSRRLAGQETQYF
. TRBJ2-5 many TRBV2 TGTGCCAGTTCCGCAGGGATTCAAGAGACCCAGTACTTC CASSAGIQETQYF
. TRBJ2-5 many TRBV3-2 TGTGCCAGCAGCCAAGGGACTGGTCAGCGGACCCAAGAGACCCAGTACTTC CASSQGTGQRTQETQYF
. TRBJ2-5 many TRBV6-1 TGTGCCAGCAGTGTTCCAGGGGGGGAGACCCAGTACTTC CASSVPGGETQYF